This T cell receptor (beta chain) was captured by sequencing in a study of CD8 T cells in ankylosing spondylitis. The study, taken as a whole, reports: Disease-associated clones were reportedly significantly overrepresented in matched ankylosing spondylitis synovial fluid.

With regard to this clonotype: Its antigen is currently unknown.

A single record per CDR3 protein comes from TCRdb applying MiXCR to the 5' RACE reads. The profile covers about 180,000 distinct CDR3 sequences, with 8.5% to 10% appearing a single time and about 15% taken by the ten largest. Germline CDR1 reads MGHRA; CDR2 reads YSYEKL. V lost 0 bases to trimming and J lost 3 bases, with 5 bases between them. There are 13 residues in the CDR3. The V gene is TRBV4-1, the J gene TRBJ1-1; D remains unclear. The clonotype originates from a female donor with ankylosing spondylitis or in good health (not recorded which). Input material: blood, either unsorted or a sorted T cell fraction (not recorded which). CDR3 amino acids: CASSQDLDTEAFF. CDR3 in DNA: TGCGCCAGCAGCCAAGATTTAGACACTGAAGCTTTCTTT.